This T cell receptor beta chain originates from a study of early T cells in non-severe SARS-CoV-2 infection. Overall study: Sequenced material consisted of bulk RNA (from unsorted whole blood), and chains were unpaired.

Regarding the study as a whole: VDJdb-based annotation leaned toward anti-spike CD8 responses and missed private and CD4 specificities.

The CDR3 consists of 15 residues. The V end lost 4 bases, the J end lost 1 base, and 14 bases lay between the germline ends. Germline V gene lookup returns CDR1 SGHRS and CDR2 YFSETQ. Separate cDNA molecules each had unique molecular identifiers attached to them. TCRdb re-called the 5' RACE reads through MiXCR, storing one row per CDR3 protein. The sample has roughly 52,000 distinct CDR3 sequences; about 6.1% are singletons. This clonotype was seen a few times. Antigen: not known. The specimen was whole blood, collected at baseline. The sequence came from an adult who was a healthcare worker with PCR-confirmed SARS-CoV-2 infection or an uninfected control (not recorded which). The rearrangement uses TRBV5-1 and TRBJ2-5; a weak D match, TRBD1 (6 bases). This CDR3 is CASSPTQGRQETQYF. The CDR3 DNA is TGCGCCAGCAGCCCGACACAGGGACGCCAAGAGACCCAGTACTTC.